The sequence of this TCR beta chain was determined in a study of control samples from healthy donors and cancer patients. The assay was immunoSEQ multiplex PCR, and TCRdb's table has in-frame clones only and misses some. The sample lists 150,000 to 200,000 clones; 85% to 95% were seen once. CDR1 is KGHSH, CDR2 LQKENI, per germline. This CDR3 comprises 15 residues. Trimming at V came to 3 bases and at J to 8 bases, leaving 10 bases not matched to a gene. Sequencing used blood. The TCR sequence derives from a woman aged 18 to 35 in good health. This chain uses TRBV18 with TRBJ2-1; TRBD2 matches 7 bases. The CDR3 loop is CASSPGAGPRDEQFF. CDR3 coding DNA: TGTGCCAGCTCACCCGGAGCGGGGCCTCGGGATGAGCAGTTCTTC.